This T cell receptor (beta chain) is from a study of blood T cell repertoires in COVID-19. V was cut by 2 bases and J by 2 bases, with 7 bases left in between. The length of the CDR3 is 13 residues. Germline V gives CDR1 SGDLS, CDR2 YYNGEE. TCRdb's table, derived via immunoSEQ multiplex PCR, lists solely in-frame clones and lacks some. This sample carries around 210,000 clones, about 80% of them seen once, and the ten largest clones take over 6%. Material: peripheral blood. The sequence was obtained from a woman aged 80 or over with COVID-19, enrolled during active disease. The chain links TRBV9 to TRBJ1-1, with D tentatively TRBD1 (5 bases). In nucleotides, the CDR3 is TGTGCCAGCAGCGTCGGACACAACACTGAAGCTTTCTTT. It codes for CASSVGHNTEAFF. The whole variable domain, remainder taken from reference TRBV9 and TRBJ1-1, is DSGVTQTPKHLITATGQRVTLRCSPRSGDLSVYWYQQSLDQGLQFLIQYYNGEERAKGNILERFSAQQFPDLHSELNLSSLELGDSALYFCASSVGHNTEAFFGQGTRLTVV.